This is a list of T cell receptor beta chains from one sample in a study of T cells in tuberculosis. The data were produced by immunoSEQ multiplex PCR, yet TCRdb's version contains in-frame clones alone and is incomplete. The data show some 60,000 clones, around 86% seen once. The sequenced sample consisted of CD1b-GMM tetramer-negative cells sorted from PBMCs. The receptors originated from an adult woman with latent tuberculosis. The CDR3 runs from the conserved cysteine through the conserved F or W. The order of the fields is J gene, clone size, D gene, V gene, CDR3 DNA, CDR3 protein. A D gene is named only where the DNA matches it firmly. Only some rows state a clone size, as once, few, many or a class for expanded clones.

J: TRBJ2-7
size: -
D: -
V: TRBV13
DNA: TGTGCCAGCAGTCACGCCGGGACTGTTTCCTACGAGCAGTACTTC
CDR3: CASSHAGTVSYEQYF

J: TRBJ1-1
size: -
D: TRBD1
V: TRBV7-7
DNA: TGTGCCAGCAGCTCGGACAGGGAAGAAGCTTTCTTT
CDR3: CASSSDREEAFF

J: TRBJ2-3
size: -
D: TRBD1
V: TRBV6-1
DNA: TGTGCCAGCAGTGTGACAGGGGGAATAGATACGCAGTATTTT
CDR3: CASSVTGGIDTQYF

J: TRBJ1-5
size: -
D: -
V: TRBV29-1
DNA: TGCAGCGTCCCTAGGGGCAGGTCCCCGAATCAGCCCCAGCATTTT
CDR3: CSVPRGRSPNQPQHF

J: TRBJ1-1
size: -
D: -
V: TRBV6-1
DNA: TGTGCCAGCTGGGGCAGGGGCGCTTTCTTT
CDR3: CASWGRGAFF

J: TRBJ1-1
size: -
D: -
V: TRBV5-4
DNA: TGTGCCAGCAGCTTGGTTGGACAGCATCATGAAGCTTTCTTT
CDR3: CASSLVGQHHEAFF

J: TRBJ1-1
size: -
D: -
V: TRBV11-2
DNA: TGTGCCAGCAGCTTAGCTGGCGGCAACACTGAAGCTTTCTTT
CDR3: CASSLAGGNTEAFF

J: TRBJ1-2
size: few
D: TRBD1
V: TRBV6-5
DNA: TGTGCCAGCAGTACTGGGACAGGGTCAAAGAGCTACACCTTC
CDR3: CASSTGTGSKSYTF

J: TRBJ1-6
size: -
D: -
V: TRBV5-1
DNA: TGCGCCAGCAGCTTGACCGATAGCTCCTATAATTCACCCCTCCACTTT
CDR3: CASSLTDSSYNSPLHF

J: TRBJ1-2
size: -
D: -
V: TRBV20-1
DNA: TGCAGTGCCACCGACAGTTATGGCTACACCTTC
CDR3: CSATDSYGYTF

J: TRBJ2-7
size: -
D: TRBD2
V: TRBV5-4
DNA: TGTGCCAGCAGCCCCGGCGGCGGGGGGCTTATCGGCTACGAGCAGTACTTC
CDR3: CASSPGGGGLIGYEQYF

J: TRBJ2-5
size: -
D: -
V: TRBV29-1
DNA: TGCAGCGTTGAGTTTCAGCAAGAGACCCAGTACTTC
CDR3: CSVEFQQETQYF

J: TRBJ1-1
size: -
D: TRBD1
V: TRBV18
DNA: TGTGCCAGCTCACGGGAACTACAGGGGCACACTGAAGCTTTCTTT
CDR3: CASSRELQGHTEAFF

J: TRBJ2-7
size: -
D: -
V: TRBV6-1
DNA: TGTGCCAGCAGTACCCCACTAGGGTTCTACGAGCAGTACTTC
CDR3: CASSTPLGFYEQYF

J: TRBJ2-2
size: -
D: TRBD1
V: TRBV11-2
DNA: TGTGCCAGCAGCTTTATCATGGACAGGGGATACACCGGGGAGCTGTTTTTT
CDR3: CASSFIMDRGYTGELFF

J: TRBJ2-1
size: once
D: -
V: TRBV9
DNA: TGTGCCAGCAGCGTTCGGGACAATGAGCAGTTCTTC
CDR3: CASSVRDNEQFF

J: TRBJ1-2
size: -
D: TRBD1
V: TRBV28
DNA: TGTGCCAGCAGCCCACCGGACAGGGGGCATGGCTACACCTTC
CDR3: CASSPPDRGHGYTF

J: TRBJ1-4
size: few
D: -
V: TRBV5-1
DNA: TGCGCCAGCAGTCTCGGTAGGACAAACGGTGAAAAACTGTTTTTT
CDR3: CASSLGRTNGEKLFF

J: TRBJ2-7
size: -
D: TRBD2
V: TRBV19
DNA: TGTGCCAGTAGTCTGACGACTAGCGGGAGAGGGGACGAGCAGTACTTC
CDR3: CASSLTTSGRGDEQYF

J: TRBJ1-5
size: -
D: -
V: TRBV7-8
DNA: TGTGCCAGCAGCTTAGGCGGGGGTACCAATCAGCCCCAGCATTTT
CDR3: CASSLGGGTNQPQHF